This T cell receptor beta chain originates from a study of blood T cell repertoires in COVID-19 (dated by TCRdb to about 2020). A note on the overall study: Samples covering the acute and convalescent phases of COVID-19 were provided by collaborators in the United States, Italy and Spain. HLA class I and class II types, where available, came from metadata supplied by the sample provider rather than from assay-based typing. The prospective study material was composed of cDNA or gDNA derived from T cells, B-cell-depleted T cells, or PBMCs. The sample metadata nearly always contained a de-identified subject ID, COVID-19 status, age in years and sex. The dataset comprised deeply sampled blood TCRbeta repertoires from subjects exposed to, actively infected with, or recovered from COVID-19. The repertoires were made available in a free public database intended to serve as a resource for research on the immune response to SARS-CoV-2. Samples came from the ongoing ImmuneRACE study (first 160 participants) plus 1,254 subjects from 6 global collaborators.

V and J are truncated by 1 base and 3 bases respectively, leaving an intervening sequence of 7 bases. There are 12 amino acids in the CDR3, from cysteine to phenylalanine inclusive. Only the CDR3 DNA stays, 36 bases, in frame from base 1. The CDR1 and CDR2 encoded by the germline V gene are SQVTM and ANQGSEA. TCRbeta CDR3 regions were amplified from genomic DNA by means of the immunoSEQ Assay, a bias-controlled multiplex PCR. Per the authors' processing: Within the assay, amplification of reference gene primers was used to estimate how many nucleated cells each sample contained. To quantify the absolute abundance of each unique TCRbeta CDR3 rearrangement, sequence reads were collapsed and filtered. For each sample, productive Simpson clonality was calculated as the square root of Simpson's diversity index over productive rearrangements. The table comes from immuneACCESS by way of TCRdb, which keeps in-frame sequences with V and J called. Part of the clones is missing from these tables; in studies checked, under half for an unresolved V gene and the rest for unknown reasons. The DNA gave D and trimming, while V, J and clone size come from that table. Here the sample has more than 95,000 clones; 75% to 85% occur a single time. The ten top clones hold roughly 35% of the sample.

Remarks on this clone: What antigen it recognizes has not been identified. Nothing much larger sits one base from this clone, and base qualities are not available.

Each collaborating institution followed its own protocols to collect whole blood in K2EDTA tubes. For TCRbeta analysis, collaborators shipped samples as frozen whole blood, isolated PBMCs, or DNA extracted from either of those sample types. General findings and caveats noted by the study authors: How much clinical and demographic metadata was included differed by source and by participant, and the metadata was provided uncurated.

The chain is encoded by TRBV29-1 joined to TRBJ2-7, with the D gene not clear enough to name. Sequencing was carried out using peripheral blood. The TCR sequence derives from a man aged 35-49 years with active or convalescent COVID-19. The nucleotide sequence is TGCAGCGTTGAAGTCCTGAGCTACGAGCAGTACTTC. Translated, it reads CSVEVLSYEQYF.